Reported below is one T cell receptor (beta chain). Its antigen is unknown. PCR amplification relied on 60 Vbeta primers (plus 13 Jbeta primers). Sequenced by immunoSEQ multiplex PCR; TCRdb stores in-frame clones only, minus some. The table shows 75,000 to 100,000 clones, with approximately 85% occurring only once. The data were taken from a study of cytomegalovirus exposure and HLA in healthy donors. Points from the study as a whole: Trimming of TCR beta V- and J-genes showed a link, identified in a later analysis, to a missense DCLRE1C variant.

The receptor comes from a man aged 35-49 years in good health and CMV-seropositive. Sequenced sample: PBMCs.

The CDR3 DNA follows: TGTGCCAGCAGCGACGCCCCCTTTGGCGGAGAGTACCAAGAGACCCAGTACTTC. As protein: CASSDAPFGGEYQETQYF. The chain couples TRBV28 to TRBJ2-5; D gene uncertain. The CDR3 covers 18 residues. The V end lost 6 bases, the J end lost 0 bases, and 23 bases lay between the germline ends. The germline V gene encodes CDR1 MDHEN and CDR2 SYDVKM.